This T cell receptor beta chain appears in the sequencing data of a study of response to subunit inactivated influenza vaccine. This clonotype was seen once. With 6 bases clipped from V and 2 bases from J, the junction kept 10 bases outside the gene matches. The V gene's germline CDR1 is DFQATT and CDR2 SNEGSKA (reference sequence). The CDR3 is made up of 15 amino acids. One entry per CDR3 protein, called by TCRdb with MiXCR from the RT-PCR reads. The sample has roughly 550,000 distinct CDR3 sequences, under 30% seen once. These data also featured in a second study, about T cells expressing NK-cell markers. That work contributes: In generating TCR beta cDNA, 5'RACE template switching with UMIs was used. Sequencing of TCR beta repertoires drew on sorted CD3+CD56+NKG2C+, CD3+CD56+NKG2C- and CD3+CD56-NKG2C+ T cells.

V and J are TRBV20-1 and TRBJ2-3; 8 bases map to TRBD2. The receptor was isolated from a man aged 45-65 years who received an inactivated influenza vaccine. Source: CD4+ T cells sorted from PBMCs, taken roughly 13 days after vaccination. DNA for the CDR3: TGCAGTGCACGATACGGCGGGGGGTTCACAGATACGCAGTATTTT. Its protein is CSARYGGGFTDTQYF.